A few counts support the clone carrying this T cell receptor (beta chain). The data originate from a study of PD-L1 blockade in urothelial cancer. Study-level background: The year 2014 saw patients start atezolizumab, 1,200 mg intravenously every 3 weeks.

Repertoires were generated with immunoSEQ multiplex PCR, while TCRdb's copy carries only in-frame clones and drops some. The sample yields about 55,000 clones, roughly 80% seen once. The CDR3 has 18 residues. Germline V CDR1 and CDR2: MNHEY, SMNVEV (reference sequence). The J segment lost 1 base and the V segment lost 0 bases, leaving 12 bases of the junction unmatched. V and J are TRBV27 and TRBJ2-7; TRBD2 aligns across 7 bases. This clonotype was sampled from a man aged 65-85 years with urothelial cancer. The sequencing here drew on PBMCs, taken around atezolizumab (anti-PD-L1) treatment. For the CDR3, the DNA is TGTGCCAGCAGTTTATCAATGGGTCGACTAGCAACTTCCTACGAGCAGTACTTC. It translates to CASSLSMGRLATSYEQYF.